Each of the 16 T cell receptor beta chains below was sequenced from the same sample in a study of T-cell reconstitution after alpha-beta-depleted transplantation in children. The TCRbeta library incorporated unique molecular identifiers. TCRdb re-called the PCR reads through MiXCR, storing one row per CDR3 protein. The repertoire holds some 200,000 distinct CDR3 sequences, 6.6% seen once, with approximately 5.7% in the top ten. The sequences come from PBMCs, collected before TCRalphabeta/CD19-depleted stem cell transplant. Source of these receptors: a boy aged 2 to 10 with acute lymphoblastic leukemia, due to receive a stem cell transplant.

This clonotype was found a few times. The chain carries TRBV13 and TRBJ1-3; 7 bases map to TRBD1. CDR1 PRHDT and CDR2 FYEKMQ come from the germline V gene (reference sequence). J gave up 0 bases and V 5 bases, and 7 bases lay outside the gene matches. CDR3 length: 16 amino acids. The CDR3 region has the DNA TGTGCCAGCAGCCTGGGACAGTCGAGCTCTGGAAACACCATATATTTT. As protein: CASSLGQSSSGNTIYF.

This clonotype was seen at least ten times. The rearrangement uses TRBV20-1 and TRBJ2-5; D is perhaps TRBD1 or TRBD2 (5 bases each). The CDR3 has 11 residues. Germline-derived CDR1 and CDR2 are DFQATT and SNEGSKA (reference sequence). V gave up 3 bases and J gave up 3 bases, with 5 bases separating them. As DNA, the CDR3 is TGCAGTGCTAGGGGGGAAGAGACCCAGTACTTC. As protein: CSARGEETQYF.

Many counts were recorded for this clonotype. The chain couples TRBV28 to TRBJ2-1, with a possible D match to TRBD1 (5 bases). The ends were cut back, 6 bases at V and 4 bases at J, with 19 bases in the middle. CDR3 size: 16 residues. The germline V gene has CDR1 MDHEN and CDR2 SYDVKM. The CDR3 DNA sequence: TGTGCCAGCAGACTGTCCAGGGCCCCGGAGTACAATGAGCAGTTCTTC. The encoded protein is CASRLSRAPEYNEQFF.

This clonotype showed up many times. The rearrangement links TRBV15 to TRBJ2-3; TRBD2 matches 9 bases. The CDR3 consists of 17 residues. V shed 2 bases and J 1 base; nucleotides not matched to a gene: 7. CDR1 and CDR2 from the germline V gene are LNHNV and YYDKDF (reference sequence). The CDR3 nucleotides are TGTGCCACCAGCAGATTGGCAGCGGGGGGCGGCACAGATACGCAGTATTTT. Amino acids: CATSRLAAGGGTDTQYF.

J is TRBJ1-4 and V is TRBV29-1; D is undetermined. Germline CDR1 is SQVTM and CDR2 is ANQGSEA. V was pared by 7 bases and J by 6 bases, with 12 bases between. This CDR3 comprises 12 residues. The CDR3, as DNA: TGCAGCGCCGACACCGGGGATGAAAAACTGTTTTTT. Residues: CSADTGDEKLFF.

In this sample, this clonotype turned up many times. The chain couples TRBV5-1 to TRBJ1-2; TRBD1 agrees at 7 bases. The trim removed 4 bases at V and 8 bases at J, leaving 20 bases unmatched. There are 17 residues in the CDR3. Germline values: CDR1 SGHRS, CDR2 YFSETQ. Here the CDR3 DNA reads TGCGCCAGCAGCGTCCAGGGGGAGATCGACAGGGAGACGGGCTACACCTTC. It codes for CASSVQGEIDRETGYTF.

This clonotype was recorded a few times. The rearrangement links TRBV5-1 to TRBJ2-2; possible D gene TRBD2, 6 bases. This CDR3 region has 15 residues. The germline V and J ends were trimmed by 3 bases and 0 bases, with 9 bases remaining between them. The V gene's germline CDR1 is SGHRS and CDR2 YFSETQ. The CDR3 protein is CASSWDLTNTGELFF. In DNA form, the CDR3 reads TGCGCCAGCAGCTGGGACTTAACGAACACCGGGGAGCTGTTTTTT.

In this sample, this clonotype turned up many times. The V and J genes are TRBV2 and TRBJ2-7, with TRBD1 matching over 7 bases. The germline V gene encodes CDR1 SNHLY and CDR2 FYNNEI. The CDR3 runs to 15 residues. The ends lost 3 bases at V and 5 bases at J; junction bases unmatched: 10. The CDR3 DNA reads TGTGCCAGCAGTGAGGACCCCGGGACAGTGGACGAGCAGTACTTC. Protein product: CASSEDPGTVDEQYF.

There are a few counts of this clonotype. The J gene is TRBJ1-2, the V gene TRBV20-1; D unclear. Deletions cut 0 bases from V and 7 bases from J, with 12 bases between. The CDR3 contains 13 residues. CDR1 is DFQATT and CDR2 is SNEGSKA in the germline V gene (reference sequence). The DNA of the CDR3 is TGCAGTGCTAGAGATCCCCGCGGGAGTGGCTACACCTTC. It codes for CSARDPRGSGYTF.

This clonotype was counted at least ten times. This rearrangement joins TRBV28 to TRBJ2-1; 7 bases align to TRBD2. Germline CDR1 MDHEN, CDR2 SYDVKM. After removal of 6 bases from V and 7 bases from J, the junction contained 18 bases not matched to a gene. CDR3 length equals 17 residues. The CDR3 region is CASSWGDGVGGGNEQFF. The CDR3 DNA reads TGTGCCAGCAGCTGGGGTGATGGGGTCGGGGGAGGGAATGAGCAGTTCTTC.

This clonotype was seen many times. The gene calls are TRBV20-1 and TRBJ2-5; D ambiguous. CDR3 length: 13 residues. CDR1 is DFQATT, CDR2 SNEGSKA, per germline (reference sequence). V lost 1 base and J lost 4, with 10 bases in between. CDR3 sequence (DNA): TGCAGTGCTAGAGTGACGGTCGGAGAGACCCAGTACTTC. Translation gives CSARVTVGETQYF.

In this sample, this clonotype turned up many times. The DNA of the CDR3 is TGCAGCGTTGAAGTCCCCGGGGAGCTGTTTTTT. Its translation: CSVEVPGELFF. This chain joins TRBV29-1 and TRBJ2-2, with D unresolved. V was shortened by 1 base and J by 6 bases, with 3 bases between the two germline ends. Germline-derived CDR1 and CDR2 are SQVTM and ANQGSEA. The CDR3 is 11 amino acids.

In its sample, this clonotype was seen many times. J is TRBJ1-2 and V is TRBV20-1; TRBD1 is a possible D gene (6 bases). The CDR3 contains 14 residues. V dropped 1 base and J dropped 3 bases, with 12 bases sitting between them. Looked up from germline, CDR1 is DFQATT and CDR2 is SNEGSKA (reference sequence). The chain's CDR3 is CSARVDRGHYGYTF. The DNA for the CDR3 is TGCAGTGCTAGAGTCGACCGGGGGCACTATGGCTACACCTTC.

V usage is TRBV28 and J usage is TRBJ1-1, with 8 bases matching TRBD1. The CDR3 is 15 amino acids. Trimming took 7 bases from V and 4 from J; bases not matched to a gene: 11. Germline CDR1 MDHEN, CDR2 SYDVKM. The CDR3 protein is CASIRGRGPGTEAFF. In DNA form, the CDR3 reads TGTGCCAGCATCAGGGGCAGGGGGCCAGGCACTGAAGCTTTCTTT.

This clonotype was picked up many times. The V call is TRBV28, the J call TRBJ2-7; TRBD2 is a possible D gene (7 bases). The CDR3 runs to 15 residues. The germline gives CDR1 MDHEN, CDR2 SYDVKM. Trimming shortened V by 5 bases and J by 5 bases, and 19 bases separated the two germline ends. CDR3 protein: CASSKRGGGKNEQYF. CDR3 nucleotide sequence: TGTGCCAGCAGTAAGAGGGGAGGGGGTAAGAACGAGCAGTACTTC. Variable domain in full (rest from reference TRBV28 and TRBJ2-7): DVKVTQSSRYLVKRTGEKVFLECVQDMDHENMFWYRQDPGLGLRLIYFSYDVKMKEKGDIPEGYSVSREKKERFSLILESASTNQTSMYLCASSKRGGGKNEQYFGPGTRLTVT.

This clonotype was counted at least ten times. The chain uses TRBV25-1 and TRBJ2-1, with 13 bases matching TRBD2. CDR1 MGHDK and CDR2 SYGVNS come from the germline V gene. V was clipped by 5 bases and J by 7 bases; unmatched bases: 8. The CDR3 spans 16 residues. CDR3 sequence reads: CASSTRTSGRSNEQFF. The CDR3 nucleotides are TGTGCCAGCAGTACTCGGACTAGCGGGAGATCAAATGAGCAGTTCTTC.